The 18 T cell receptor beta chains below come from one sample, sequenced in a study of blood T cell repertoires in COVID-19. Clones were read by immunoSEQ multiplex PCR, and TCRdb kept only the in-frame ones, dropping some. The sample has more than 150,000 clones, approximately 91% seen once; the top ten hold around 7%. Sequencing was done on a sample of peripheral blood. The receptors were gathered from a man aged 40-55 years with acute or convalescent COVID-19.

The chain uses TRBV28 and TRBJ2-7; D is unresolved. The CDR3 length is 13 residues. Between the trimmed V and J ends, which lost 5 bases and 2 bases, there was a span of 10 bases. Germline CDR1 MDHEN, CDR2 SYDVKM. The CDR3 protein is CASSPPTAYEQYF. The CDR3 DNA is TGTGCCAGCAGTCCCCCCACTGCCTACGAGCAGTACTTC. Combining the CDR3 with reference TRBV28 and TRBJ2-7 gives the whole variable domain DVKVTQSSRYLVKRTGEKVFLECVQDMDHENMFWYRQDPGLGLRLIYFSYDVKMKEKGDIPEGYSVSREKKERFSLILESASTNQTSMYLCASSPPTAYEQYFGPGTRLTVT.

The chain has TRBV3-1 (or the pseudogene TRBV3-2) and TRBJ2-5; 7 bases fit TRBD1. CDR1 and CDR2 from the germline V gene are LGHDT and YNNKEL (reference sequence). This CDR3 is built from 17 residues. With V trimmed by 1 base and J by 5 bases, 13 bases remained unmatched. The CDR3 loop reads CASSQVRSLSQGETQYF. In DNA, the CDR3 is TGTGCCAGCAGCCAAGTCAGGTCGCTTTCACAGGGGGAGACCCAGTACTTC.

The chain carries TRBV28 and TRBJ2-6; TRBD2 matches at 7 bases. V shed 6 bases, J shed 0 bases, and the junction held 5 bases outside the gene matches. This CDR3 region has 16 residues. Germline assignment: CDR1 MDHEN and CDR2 SYDVKM. CDR3 in DNA: TGTGCCAGCAGGGGGGGGTTGTACTCTGGGGCCAACGTCCTGACTTTC. Translation: CASRGGLYSGANVLTF.

The chain links TRBV30 to TRBJ1-1; weak D call: TRBD1 (5 bases). Germline values: CDR1 GTSNPN, CDR2 SVGIG (reference sequence). The CDR3 is made up of 15 amino acids. V was clipped by 1 base and J by 2 bases, with 14 bases between them. The CDR3 sequence is CAWSGLGRENTEAFF. DNA for the CDR3: TGTGCCTGGAGTGGCCTTGGCAGGGAAAACACTGAAGCTTTCTTT.

The count of this clone is one. The J gene is TRBJ1-2, the V gene TRBV10-3, with a possible D match to TRBD1 (5 bases). Trimming took 0 bases from V and 8 from J, leaving 19 bases between them. CDR3 length equals 16 residues. Germline-derived CDR1 and CDR2 are ENHRY and SYGVKD. CDR3 bases: TGTGCCATCAGTGAGTCCCACGGCAGGGCTGAGTGGGGCTACACCTTC. This sequence encodes CAISESHGRAEWGYTF.

The V gene is TRBV5-4, the J gene TRBJ2-7; a weak D match, TRBD1 (8 bases). Germline lookup yields CDR1 SGHNT and CDR2 YYREEE (reference sequence). V was shortened by 4 bases and J by 2 bases, with 16 bases between the two germline ends. The CDR3 has 15 amino acids. The CDR3 DNA reads as TGTGCCAGCAGCGGCGGACAGGGAGGGACCTACGAGCAGTACTTC. Encoded protein: CASSGGQGGTYEQYF.

The chain joins TRBV20-1 to TRBJ1-2; D gene uncertain. Germline V gives CDR1 DFQATT, CDR2 SNEGSKA (reference sequence). The CDR3 covers 11 residues. Trimming removed 6 bases from V and 3 bases from J, with 8 bases in between. The CDR3 loop reads CSAIEYYGYTF. DNA for the CDR3: TGCAGTGCAATTGAGTACTATGGCTACACCTTC.

The rearrangement links TRBV3-1 (or the pseudogene TRBV3-2) to TRBJ1-2; no firm D call. The germline V gene has CDR1 LGHDT and CDR2 YNNKEL (reference sequence). Trimming removed 4 bases from V and 0 bases from J, with 12 bases in between. The CDR3 spans 15 residues. Written as DNA, the CDR3 is TGTGCCAGCAGCCTGAGACAAGTAACTAACTATGGCTACACCTTC. Amino acids: CASSLRQVTNYGYTF.

The chain employs TRBV6-5 and TRBJ2-7; 8 bases are shared with TRBD2. Losses at the gene ends were 0 bases for V and 3 bases for J; bases not matched to a gene: 4. Germline V gene sequence: CDR1 MNHEY, CDR2 SVGAGI. This CDR3 is 15 amino acids long. This chain's CDR3 is CASSYSVGRVYEQYF. The CDR3 DNA follows: TGTGCCAGCAGTTACTCGGTCGGGAGGGTCTACGAGCAGTACTTC.

The chain combines TRBV6-5 with TRBJ2-1, with 7 bases matching TRBD2. CDR1 MNHEY and CDR2 SVGAGI come from the germline V gene. This CDR3 contains 11 residues. Unmatched junction bases numbered 0, after V lost 7 bases and J lost 6 bases. The CDR3 sequence: CASTSGNEQFF. The CDR3 DNA reads as TGTGCCAGCACTAGCGGCAATGAGCAGTTCTTC.

This chain connects TRBV19 to TRBJ1-5, with TRBD1 as a possible D gene (5 bases). CDR3 size: 16 residues. Between the trimmed V and J ends, which lost 5 bases and 0 bases, there was a span of 14 bases. CDR1 and CDR2 from the germline V gene are LNHDA and SQIVND (reference sequence). The CDR3 here is CASSPDRGYSNQPQHF. For the CDR3, the DNA is TGTGCCAGTAGTCCAGACCGGGGGTATAGCAATCAGCCCCAGCATTTT.

The rearrangement links TRBV25-1 to TRBJ2-3, with TRBD1 as a possible D gene (6 bases). V dropped 7 bases and J dropped 0 bases, with 11 bases sitting between them. CDR1 MGHDK and CDR2 SYGVNS come from the germline V gene. The CDR3 length is 14 residues. CDR3 sequence reads: CASNDRTSTDTQYF. In nucleotides, the CDR3 is TGTGCCAGCAACGACAGGACTAGCACAGATACGCAGTATTTT.

The chain combines TRBV7-8 with TRBJ1-6; TRBD1 is a possible D gene (6 bases). V lost 3 bases and J 5 bases, leaving 17 bases between the germline ends. The CDR3 is made up of 17 amino acids. Germline V gene sequence: CDR1 SGHVS, CDR2 FQNEAQ. CDR3 DNA: TGTGCCAGCAGCTTGGAAAGGCAGGGGACCAATAATTCACCCCTCCACTTT. It specifies CASSLERQGTNNSPLHF. The entire variable domain, with the rest obtained from reference TRBV7-8 and TRBJ1-6, is as follows: GAGVSQSPRYKVAKRGQDVALRCDPISGHVSLFWYQQALGQGPEFLTYFQNEAQLDKSGLPSDRFFAERPEGSVSTLKIQRTQQEDSAVYLCASSLERQGTNNSPLHFGNGTRLTVT.

This chain links TRBV6-5 with TRBJ1-2; TRBD1 is a possible D gene (6 bases). There are 14 residues in the CDR3. The germline CDR1 and CDR2 sequences are MNHEY and SVGAGI. The germline V and J ends were trimmed by 5 bases and 4 bases, with 14 bases remaining between them. This CDR3 is CASSLRQATYGYTF. In DNA, the CDR3 is TGTGCCAGCAGTCTTAGACAGGCTACCTATGGCTACACCTTC.

This clone is a singleton in its sample. The chain has TRBV5-1 and TRBJ2-1, with D maybe TRBD2 (5 bases). Germline lookup yields CDR1 SGHRS and CDR2 YFSETQ. Trimming cost V 0 bases and J 6 bases, with 7 bases left between them. CDR3 length: 13 amino acids. CDR3 nucleotides: TGCGCCAGCAGCTTGGAAGGGAGCAATGAGCAGTTCTTC. Protein product: CASSLEGSNEQFF.

The chain uses TRBV30 and TRBJ2-3, with no clear D. Germline CDR1 is GTSNPN and CDR2 is SVGIG (reference sequence). Trimming cost V 5 bases and J 2 bases, with 8 bases left between them. The CDR3 spans 12 residues. The CDR3 region is CAWGWATDTQYF. The CDR3 coding sequence is TGTGCCTGGGGTTGGGCCACAGATACGCAGTATTTT.

The chain joins TRBV19 to TRBJ2-7; 7 bases match TRBD1. Germline V lookup: CDR1 LNHDA, CDR2 SQIVND (reference sequence). This CDR3 is 14 amino acids long. V dropped 4 bases and J dropped 4; count of bases not matched to a gene: 7. The CDR3 spells CASSNRGSAYEQYF. Here the CDR3 DNA reads TGTGCCAGTAGTAACAGGGGAAGTGCTTACGAGCAGTACTTC.

This sequence joins TRBV14 and TRBJ2-4; TRBD1 matches at 8 bases. This CDR3 region has 16 residues. CDR1 is SGHDN and CDR2 is FVKESK in the germline V gene. J was trimmed by 0 bases and V by 4 bases; bases with no gene match: 5. CDR3 residues: CASSPGQGQAKNIQYF. The CDR3 DNA sequence: TGTGCCAGCAGCCCCGGACAGGGCCAAGCCAAAAACATTCAGTACTTC.